This is a list of T cell receptor beta chains from one sample in a study of monozygotic twins with inflammatory bowel disease. TCRdb reprocessed the 5' RACE reads, with one entry per CDR3 protein and no DNA. The sample data list around 230,000 distinct CDR3 sequences. Material: blood. These receptor sequences come from a human donor with ulcerative colitis or Crohn's disease, or a healthy co-twin of an affected twin (not recorded which). The CDR3 runs from the conserved cysteine through the conserved F or W.

v_gene	j_gene	CDR3aa
TRBV14	TRBJ1-1	CASSQVGQGKNTEAFF
TRBV20-1	TRBJ2-1	CSAPDRGYNEQFF
TRBV6-5	TRBJ2-2	CASSSGFEELFF
TRBV29-1	TRBJ2-7	CSVARGQAYEQYF
TRBV28	TRBJ2-7	CASLRDPSYEQYF
TRBV12-3/TRBV12-4	TRBJ1-2	CASSFPAGNYGYTF
TRBV15	TRBJ2-1	CATSSDLGPPGRAYNEQFF
TRBV12-3/TRBV12-4	TRBJ1-1	CASSFQGGDTEAFF
TRBV5-1	TRBJ1-1	CASSLTPTGATEAFF
TRBV6-5	TRBJ1-2	CASSSDREGWIGYTF
TRBV20-1	TRBJ2-1	CSARLLAGVEQFF
TRBV3-1	TRBJ2-5	CASSQDRSGGTQETQYF
TRBV7-2	TRBJ1-4	CASTEGPATNEKLFF
TRBV7-2	TRBJ2-5	CASSLRGGLGETQYF
TRBV7-2	TRBJ2-7	CASSRTSGGFSYEQYF
TRBV6-2/TRBV6-3	TRBJ2-1	CASTLAGGRTEQFF
TRBV5-1	TRBJ1-2	CASSFNGQEGYTF
TRBV11-2	TRBJ2-1	CASSPDRWDEQFF
TRBV20-1	TRBJ2-7	CSASRVREQYF
TRBV7-9	TRBJ2-3	CATGPIQGTQYF
TRBV12-3/TRBV12-4	TRBJ1-2	CASTTAGQGFAGYTF
TRBV10-3	TRBJ2-7	CAISERTGYEQYF
TRBV4-1	TRBJ1-2	CASSSRPNPSAGYTF
TRBV24-1	TRBJ2-3	CATSSSGGTDTQYF
TRBV29-1	TRBJ2-5	CSVENRAETQYF
TRBV7-6	TRBJ1-2	CASSLGAGDFYGYTF
TRBV6-5	TRBJ1-4	CASSYDEKLFF
TRBV15	TRBJ1-2	CATSKEETGGYGYTF